This T cell receptor beta chain was retrieved from a study of control samples from healthy donors and cancer patients (dated by TCRdb to about 2020). Note on this clone: Its antigen remains unidentified. No base quality information exists; no much larger clone differs at one position.

The library was produced with the immunoSEQ multiplex PCR assay. The source is immuneACCESS, and TCRdb retained only in-frame sequences with V and J called. Part of the clones is not carried over; for the studies checked, unresolved V genes explain less than half of this, and the remainder is unexplained. The sample table shows 100,000 to 150,000 clones, and approximately 92% are seen once. Just under 0.6% of the sample rests with the top ten. The germline V gene yields SGHDT for CDR1 and YYEEEE for CDR2. V is pared back by 3 bases and J by 7 bases, with 28 bases lying between the germline termini. From cysteine to phenylalanine, the CDR3 is 18 amino acids long. Only the CDR3 DNA stays, 54 bases, in frame from base 1.

The chain links TRBV5-6 with TRBJ1-1, and TRBD1 may be the D gene, going by 5 matching bases. The sequencing input was PBMCs. The clonotype was recovered from a man aged 80 or over with head and neck cancer. The DNA sequence reads TGTGCCAGCAGCTCCACCCGCCGGGACTTGCGGGACTCCGATGAAGCTTTCTTT. This yields the protein CASSSTRRDLRDSDEAFF.